Listed here is a single TCR beta chain. As yet, its antigen is unknown. This specimen comes from a study of shared clonotypes between healthy human individuals. Findings and caveats of the study: The study found lower generation probabilities in non-shared clonotypes than in those shared by all four donors.

CD45RA+ naive and CD45RA-negative memory subsets were separated from CD4+ cells. The table came from immunoSEQ multiplex PCR; TCRdb's copy has only in-frame clones and leaves some out. The sample carries 2 million to 2.5 million clones, 93% recorded once. The sample consisted of naive CD4+ T cells from PBMCs. As to subset: CD45RA+ positively selected. This sequence originates from a man aged 18 to 30 in good health. Some clones in this sample may be carry-over from other donors' samples.

The CDR3 here is CASSLGDRADEQFF. Written as DNA, the CDR3 is TGTGCCAGCAGCTTGGGCGACAGGGCCGATGAGCAGTTCTTC. The chain recombines TRBV5-4 with TRBJ2-1; 7 positions match TRBD1. Germline assignment: CDR1 SGHNT and CDR2 YYREEE (reference sequence). J gave up 8 bases and V 0 bases, and 5 bases lay outside the gene matches. This CDR3 has 14 residues.